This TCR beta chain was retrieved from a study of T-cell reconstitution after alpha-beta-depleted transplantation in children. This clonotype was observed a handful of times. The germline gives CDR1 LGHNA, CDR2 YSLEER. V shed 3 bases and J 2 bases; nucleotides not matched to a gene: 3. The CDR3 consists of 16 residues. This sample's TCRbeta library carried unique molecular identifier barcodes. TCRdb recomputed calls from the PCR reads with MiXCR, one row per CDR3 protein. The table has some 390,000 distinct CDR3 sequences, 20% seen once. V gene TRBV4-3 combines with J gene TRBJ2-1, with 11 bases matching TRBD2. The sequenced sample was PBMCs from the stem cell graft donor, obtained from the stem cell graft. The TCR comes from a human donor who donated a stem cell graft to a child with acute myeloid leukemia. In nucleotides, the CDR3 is TGCGCCAGCAGCCATGCGGGACTAGCGGCCTACAATGAGCAGTTCTTC. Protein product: CASSHAGLAAYNEQFF.